The following is a TCR beta chain sequence with its context. This specimen belongs to a study of cytomegalovirus exposure and HLA in healthy donors. Here immunoSEQ multiplex PCR was the method, and the copy in TCRdb shows in-frame clones only, minus some. Of some 180,000 clones detected, about three quarters appear once; the ten largest clones hold around 1.2%. V lost 0 bases and J lost 4, with 9 bases in between. The CDR3 runs to 14 residues. Germline CDR1 reads MNHEY; CDR2 reads SVGAGI. V and J are TRBV6-5 and TRBJ1-1; no definite D call. The sequence derives from a woman younger than 45 in good health and CMV-seronegative. Sequencing input: PBMCs. The CDR3 is CASSYSYSSTEAFF. In nucleotides, the CDR3 is TGTGCCAGCAGTTACTCGTACAGTAGCACTGAAGCTTTCTTT.